This entry lists 26 T cell receptor beta chains sequenced from one sample in a study of PD-L1 blockade in urothelial cancer. Time point in this sample: pretreatment peripheral blood. Assay used: immunoSEQ multiplex PCR; TCRdb lists only in-frame clones, some missing. The sample lists 50,000 or so clones, roughly 84% occurring once. The starting material was PBMCs, obtained around atezolizumab (anti-PD-L1) treatment. These receptors were obtained from a man in his sixties with urothelial cancer.

The chain carries TRBV6-1 and TRBJ2-7, with 9 bases matching TRBD1. Trimming cost V 7 bases and J 0 bases; bases outside gene matches: 7. The CDR3 covers 15 residues. Germline V lookup: CDR1 MNHNS, CDR2 SASEGT. CDR3 sequence reads: CASTKGTGSSYEQYF. The CDR3 DNA sequence: TGTGCCAGCACTAAGGGGACAGGGAGCTCCTACGAGCAGTACTTC.

The chain employs TRBV19 and TRBJ2-1; TRBD2 might be the D (6 bases). V was trimmed by 1 base and J by 3 bases, leaving 10 bases between them. This CDR3 has 15 amino acids. Germline V gives CDR1 LNHDA, CDR2 SQIVND (reference sequence). CDR3 sequence (DNA): TGTGCCAGTAGTATAGGGCGGGGTAACTACAATGAGCAGTTCTTC. Translated: CASSIGRGNYNEQFF.

The J gene is TRBJ2-3, the V gene TRBV7-9; 10 bases align to TRBD1. Germline-derived CDR1 and CDR2 are SEHNR and FQNEAQ (reference sequence). V shed 5 bases, J shed 5 bases, and the junction held 7 bases outside the gene matches. The CDR3 totals 15 residues. CDR3 nucleotides: TGTGCCAGCAGCATGGGACAGGGGACCGGAGATACGCAGTATTTT. This translates into CASSMGQGTGDTQYF. The full variable domain, with the rest looked up from reference TRBV7-9 and TRBJ2-3, is DTGVSQNPRHKITKRGQNVTFRCDPISEHNRLYWYRQTLGQGPEFLTYFQNEAQLEKSRLLSDRFSAERPKGSFSTLEIQRTEQGDSAMYLCASSMGQGTGDTQYFGPGTRLTVL.

In its sample, this clone was seen once. This sequence joins TRBV11-2 and TRBJ1-1, with TRBD1 identical over 7 bases. The CDR3 totals 13 residues. Trimming at V came to 1 base and at J to 10 bases, leaving 6 bases not matched to a gene. Per germline, CDR1 SGHAT and CDR2 FQNNGV. CDR3 DNA: TGTGCCAGCAGCTTAGGACAGGGCGGACGAGCTTTCTTT. Its protein is CASSLGQGGRAFF.

This clone occurred a few times. The rearrangement joins TRBV7-9 to TRBJ2-7, with D possibly TRBD2 on 6 matching bases. The V end lost 6 bases, the J end lost 7 bases, and 22 bases lay between the germline ends. This CDR3 contains 15 residues. Germline assignment: CDR1 SEHNR and CDR2 FQNEAQ (reference sequence). CDR3: CASRPWGDGTWEQYF. The CDR3 coding sequence is TGTGCCAGCAGACCCTGGGGGGACGGCACCTGGGAGCAGTACTTC.

The rearrangement joins TRBV11-2 to TRBJ1-4; 11 nucleotides align to TRBD1. V shed 4 bases, J shed 8 bases, and the junction held 9 bases outside the gene matches. Germline CDR1 reads SGHAT; CDR2 reads FQNNGV. The length of the CDR3 is 16 residues. The CDR3 is CASSSRQGQGGEKLFF. DNA of the CDR3: TGTGCCAGCAGCTCCCGACAGGGACAGGGGGGGGAAAAACTGTTTTTT.

The chain joins TRBV30 to TRBJ2-2, with D unresolved. Germline V lookup: CDR1 GTSNPN, CDR2 SVGIG (reference sequence). Trimming cost V 4 bases and J 5 bases, with 14 bases left between them. This CDR3 comprises 14 residues. The CDR3 nucleotides are TGTGCCTGGAACTCAGCGCCTGCGACCGGGGAGCTGTTTTTT. Amino acid sequence: CAWNSAPATGELFF.

The chain joins TRBV15 to TRBJ1-5; D gene ambiguous. Looked up from germline, CDR1 is LNHNV and CDR2 is YYDKDF (reference sequence). The V end was cut by 2 bases, the J end by 6 bases, with 17 bases between. The CDR3 runs to 16 residues. The CDR3 bases are TGTGCCACCAGCAGAACAGACACCTGGGTGAGTCAGCCCCAGCATTTT. The encoded protein is CATSRTDTWVSQPQHF.

The chain employs TRBV7-2 and TRBJ2-1; 11 positions match TRBD1. In germline, CDR1 is SGHTA, CDR2 FQGNSA. The ends lost 5 bases at V and 7 bases at J; junction bases unmatched: 13. This CDR3 contains 17 residues. The CDR3: CASSLRSGQGAVNEQFF. In nucleotides, the CDR3 is TGTGCCAGCAGCCTTAGGTCAGGACAGGGGGCAGTAAATGAGCAGTTCTTC.

The chain links TRBV27 to TRBJ1-2; 9 nucleotides match TRBD1. The germline gives CDR1 MNHEY, CDR2 SMNVEV (reference sequence). The CDR3 has 15 residues. Losses at the gene ends were 4 bases for V and 5 bases for J; bases not matched to a gene: 8. The CDR3 nucleotides are TGTGCCAGCAGTTCGATTCCGGGACAGGGTTATGGCTACACCTTC. As protein: CASSSIPGQGYGYTF.

This clone is labeled medium-sized (0.01 to 0.1%). This rearrangement joins TRBV5-4 to TRBJ2-3, with 13 bases aligning to TRBD2. The CDR3 contains 16 residues. Germline V gives CDR1 SGHNT, CDR2 YYREEE (reference sequence). Trimming removed 10 bases from V and 3 bases from J; junction bases left unmatched: 11. This CDR3 reads CAGRTSGSGRTDTQYF. DNA of the CDR3: TGTGCCGGCCGGACTAGCGGGAGTGGGAGGACAGATACGCAGTATTTT.

The V call is TRBV7-6, the J call TRBJ1-3, with 7 bases identical to TRBD1. The CDR3 runs 15 residues. Per germline, CDR1 SGHVS and CDR2 FNYEAQ. V was clipped by 5 bases and J by 3 bases; unmatched bases: 7. This CDR3 reads CASSLEGAVGNTIYF. The CDR3 DNA sequence: TGTGCCAGCAGCCTCGAGGGGGCCGTTGGAAACACCATATATTTT.

This clone was detected only once. The chain combines TRBV29-1 with TRBJ2-2, with a weak D call TRBD1 (6 bases). CDR3 length: 16 amino acids. Trimming removed 4 bases at V and 4 bases at J, with 19 bases between. CDR1 is SQVTM, CDR2 ANQGSEA, per germline. The CDR3 DNA sequence: TGCAGCGTTGGAGAATCACAGGGCCGAGCCACCGGGGAGCTGTTTTTT. It encodes CSVGESQGRATGELFF.

The genes are TRBV6-5 and TRBJ2-7; possibly TRBD1 for D (5 bases). V was shortened by 7 bases and J by 2 bases, with 9 bases between the two germline ends. The CDR3 consists of 12 residues. Germline V lookup: CDR1 MNHEY, CDR2 SVGAGI. CDR3 residues: CASTGRAYEQYF. Written as DNA, the CDR3 is TGTGCCAGCACCGGCAGGGCCTACGAGCAGTACTTC.

The rearrangement links TRBV18 to TRBJ2-6; 8 nucleotides line up with TRBD1. The trim removed 3 bases at V and 2 bases at J, leaving 0 bases unmatched. The germline V gene encodes CDR1 KGHSH and CDR2 LQKENI. The CDR3 runs to 15 residues. This CDR3 is CASSPDRAGANVLTF. In nucleotides, the CDR3 is TGTGCCAGCTCACCGGACAGGGCTGGGGCCAACGTCCTGACTTTC.

The chain carries TRBV19 and TRBJ2-1, with TRBD2 as a possible D gene (6 bases). There are 15 residues in the CDR3. Deletions cut 10 bases from V and 1 base from J, with 17 bases between. The germline V gene has CDR1 LNHDA and CDR2 SQIVND (reference sequence). The CDR3: CATSGRYSSYNEQFF. The CDR3 region has the DNA TGTGCCACCTCAGGGAGGTATAGTTCCTACAATGAGCAGTTCTTC. Looking up the rest from reference TRBV19 and TRBJ2-1 gives the full variable domain: DGGITQSPKYLFRKEGQNVTLSCEQNLNHDAMYWYRQDPGQGLRLIYYSQIVNDFQKGDIAEGYSVSREKKESFPLTVTSAQKNPTAFYLCATSGRYSSYNEQFFGPGTRLTVL.

This chain links TRBV5-5 with TRBJ1-6; D not certain. Germline V gives CDR1 SGHKS, CDR2 YYEKEE (reference sequence). This CDR3 has 20 residues. Trimming pared 2 bases from V and 0 bases from J, leaving 21 bases between. The CDR3 sequence: CASSFVPVEAQFSYNSPLHF. The DNA for the CDR3 is TGTGCCAGCAGCTTTGTCCCGGTTGAGGCCCAATTCTCCTATAATTCACCCCTCCACTTT.

The CDR3 coding sequence is TGTGCCAGCTCACAAGAGACAGGGAATAGCAATCAGCCCCAGCATTTT. It is translated as CASSQETGNSNQPQHF. V usage is TRBV18 and J usage is TRBJ1-5, with 7 bases fitting TRBD1. This CDR3 comprises 16 residues. Germline V gene data show CDR1 as KGHSH and CDR2 as LQKENI. V was pared by 4 bases and J by 0 bases, with 6 bases of the junction left unmatched.

This clone was observed a single time. The chain is built from TRBV4-1 and TRBJ2-7, with D unresolved. Germline CDR1 and CDR2: MGHRA and YSYEKL. V was cut by 1 base and J by 0 bases, with 7 bases left in between. This CDR3 is built from 14 residues. In DNA form, the CDR3 reads TGCGCCAGCAGCCAAGGTGGCAGCTCCTACGAGCAGTACTTC. It specifies CASSQGGSSYEQYF.

CDR3 residues: CASSGEGVNTEAFF. As DNA, the CDR3 is TGTGCCAGCAGTGGAGAAGGGGTGAACACTGAAGCTTTCTTT. This chain joins TRBV2 and TRBJ1-1; possibly TRBD1 for D (5 bases). V shed 4 bases and J shed 0 bases, with 9 bases lying between them. This CDR3 is built from 14 residues. CDR1 SNHLY and CDR2 FYNNEI come from the germline V gene.

This sequence joins TRBV6-1 and TRBJ1-4; TRBD1 agrees at 9 bases. Germline trimming cut 2 bases from V and 7 bases from J; bases unmatched to any gene: 5. Germline V gene lookup returns CDR1 MNHNS and CDR2 SASEGT. CDR3 length: 15 residues. Here the CDR3 DNA reads TGTGCCAGCAGTGAAACAGGGGGCGTCGGTGAAAAACTGTTTTTT. It is translated as CASSETGGVGEKLFF.

The rearrangement links TRBV19 to TRBJ2-3, with TRBD2 matching over 10 bases. This CDR3 region has 15 residues. The V and J ends lost 4 bases and 2 bases, in that order; junction bases with no gene match: 3. Germline V gene data show CDR1 as LNHDA and CDR2 as SQIVND (reference sequence). Written as DNA, the CDR3 is TGTGCCAGTAGTAAACTAGCGGGATCCACAGATACGCAGTATTTT. It codes for CASSKLAGSTDTQYF.

V gene TRBV27 combines with J gene TRBJ2-7; D is uncertain. Per the germline V gene, CDR1 is MNHEY and CDR2 is SMNVEV (reference sequence). V was trimmed by 3 bases and J by 1 base, leaving 10 bases between them. The CDR3 covers 14 residues. DNA of the CDR3: TGTGCCAGCAGTTTGTCCGGCAGGTCCTACGAGCAGTACTTC. This gives the protein CASSLSGRSYEQYF.

The V gene is TRBV5-4, the J gene TRBJ2-7; TRBD1 agrees at 9 bases. In germline, CDR1 is SGHNT, CDR2 YYREEE (reference sequence). This CDR3 contains 16 residues. J lost 1 base, V lost 4 bases, and 9 bases had no gene match. The CDR3 reads CASSRDRVILSYEQYF. In nucleotides, the CDR3 is TGTGCCAGCAGCCGGGACAGGGTCATTTTGTCCTACGAGCAGTACTTC.

This chain joins TRBV5-4 and TRBJ2-7, with 7 bases that match TRBD1. The ends lost 4 bases at V and 6 bases at J; junction bases unmatched: 7. Germline assignment: CDR1 SGHNT and CDR2 YYREEE (reference sequence). This CDR3 is built from 13 residues. The chain's CDR3 is CASSIDRETEQYF. The CDR3, as DNA: TGTGCCAGCAGCATTGACAGGGAAACCGAGCAGTACTTC.

The chain is built from TRBV15 and TRBJ1-3; 7 bases align to TRBD1. The germline V gene has CDR1 LNHNV and CDR2 YYDKDF (reference sequence). This CDR3 comprises 14 residues. V lost 4 bases, J lost 5 bases, and 5 bases stayed unmatched. The CDR3 DNA is TGTGCCACCAGCACGGGACAGAGTAGAAACACCATATATTTT. Translated: CATSTGQSRNTIYF.